The 30 T cell receptor beta chains presented below share a single source sample, sequenced in a study of post-analysis software for immune sequencing data. Study-level results: About five TRBV segments occurring more often in patients than controls included TRBV5-6, TRBV5-1 and TRBV20-1.

TCR beta cDNA libraries included unique molecular identifiers. TCRdb processed the PCR reads anew with MiXCR; each CDR3 protein has one entry. The sample has 750,000 to 900,000 distinct CDR3 sequences; around 46% are singletons. No antigen is known for these receptors. The sequencing input was blood. These receptors were collected from a girl aged 10-17 years with multiple sclerosis.

This sequence joins TRBV12-3 or TRBV12-4 and TRBJ2-5; 8 positions agree with TRBD2. With 1 base clipped from V and 11 bases from J, the junction kept 9 bases outside the gene matches. The CDR3 is 14 residues long. CDR3 residues: CASSLGGLDNEQYF. The CDR3 DNA is TGTGCCAGCAGTTTAGGGGGACTAGATAATGAGCAGTACTTC.

DNA for the CDR3: TGTGCCAGCAGCCCCCCGGGACCGACCTCTGGGGCCAACGTCCTGACTTTC. It translates to CASSPPGPTSGANVLTF. The V gene is TRBV9, the J gene TRBJ2-6; D is perhaps TRBD1 or TRBD2 (5 bases each). V was pared by 4 bases and J by 0 bases, with 14 bases between. Germline lookup yields CDR1 SGDLS and CDR2 YYNGEE. This CDR3 is 17 amino acids long.

This clonotype was observed a handful of times. The V and J genes are TRBV12-3 or TRBV12-4 and TRBJ2-1; TRBD2 aligns across 12 bases. The CDR3 spans 20 residues. Unmatched junction bases numbered 20, after V lost 6 bases and J lost 5 bases. The CDR3 loop reads CASRYTGTSGWFPSHNEQFF. The CDR3 DNA reads as TGTGCCAGCAGATACACCGGGACTAGCGGGTGGTTCCCATCCCACAATGAGCAGTTCTTC.

This clonotype was seen at least ten times. The rearrangement links TRBV6-2 or TRBV6-3 to TRBJ2-5; no reliable D call. Trimming removed 2 bases from V and 4 bases from J, with 8 bases in between. Germline CDR1 and CDR2: MNHEY and SVGEGT. CDR3 size: 13 residues. The CDR3: CASSYRSGETQYF. The CDR3 coding sequence is TGTGCCAGCAGTTACCGTTCTGGAGAGACCCAGTACTTC.

The chain combines TRBV20-1 with TRBJ2-7; 7 bases match TRBD1. Germline CDR1 DFQATT, CDR2 SNEGSKA (reference sequence). The ends lost 2 bases at V and 0 bases at J; junction bases unmatched: 7. The CDR3 consists of 15 residues. The CDR3 protein is CSARTGASFSYEQYF. The CDR3 coding sequence is TGCAGTGCTAGAACAGGGGCGTCCTTCTCCTACGAGCAGTACTTC.

The chain couples TRBV7-6 to TRBJ2-7; 7 nucleotides agree with TRBD2. Matching the DNA end better, TRBJ2-5 makes the J call doubtful. Germline V lookup: CDR1 SGHVS, CDR2 FNYEAQ. The CDR3 is 11 residues long. The CDR3 DNA is TGTGCCGTCCAGGGAGGGGAGACCCAGTACTTC. The encoded protein is CAVQGGETQYF.

This clonotype was counted a few times. The chain uses TRBV7-6 and TRBJ2-5, with 9 bases that match TRBD1. The tail of the sequence fits TRBJ2-7 better, so the J call may be wrong. The CDR3 consists of 13 residues. Germline CDR1 reads SGHVS; CDR2 reads FNYEAQ. CDR3 protein: CASSSGTGNEQYF. The DNA for the CDR3 is TGTGCCAGCAGCTCGGGGACAGGGAACGAGCAGTACTTC.

The chain has TRBV29-1 and TRBJ1-1, with D perhaps TRBD1 (6 bases). The CDR3 has 10 residues. V shed 7 bases and J shed 8 bases, with 11 bases lying between them. CDR1 SQVTM and CDR2 ANQGSEA come from the germline V gene. The CDR3 region has the DNA TGCAGCGACGCCGGGACAGAAGCTTTCTTT. Translated, it gives CSDAGTEAFF.

The chain is built from TRBV5-1 and TRBJ2-7, with D possibly TRBD1 on 7 matching bases. CDR1 and CDR2 from the germline V gene are SGHRS and YFSETQ. Deletions cut 3 bases from V and 2 bases from J, with 12 bases between. The CDR3 totals 14 residues. The CDR3 DNA sequence: TGCGCCAGCAGCTCCCAGGGGGAGGCCTACGAGCAGTACTTC. Translated, it gives CASSSQGEAYEQYF.

This chain links TRBV6-5 with TRBJ2-3, with 8 bases lining up with TRBD2. The CDR3 is 16 amino acids. In germline, CDR1 is MNHEY, CDR2 SVGAGI. The V gene end was trimmed by 6 bases and the J gene end by 2 bases; junction bases not matched to a gene: 10. Here the CDR3 DNA reads TGTGCCAGCAGCACCCGACTAGCGCCACTCACAGATACGCAGTATTTT. This codes for CASSTRLAPLTDTQYF.

This clonotype was observed many times. The rearrangement uses TRBV28 and TRBJ2-6, with D tentatively TRBD2 (5 bases). Trimming cost V 6 bases and J 0 bases, with 18 bases left between them. The CDR3 covers 18 residues. Germline loops: CDR1 MDHEN, CDR2 SYDVKM. The chain's CDR3 is CASSPMRAQSSGANVLTF. As DNA, the CDR3 is TGTGCCAGCAGCCCAATGAGGGCCCAGAGCTCTGGGGCCAACGTCCTGACTTTC.

The V and J genes are TRBV29-1 and TRBJ2-7; D possibly uses TRBD1 or TRBD2 (6 bases each). From germline, CDR1 is SQVTM and CDR2 ANQGSEA. The germline V and J ends were trimmed by 6 bases and 2 bases, with 17 bases remaining between them. The CDR3 length is 14 residues. DNA for the CDR3: TGCAGCGTCCTATGGCTAGGGGGGACCTACGAGCAGTACTTC. This encodes CSVLWLGGTYEQYF.

The V call is TRBV20-1, the J call TRBJ1-4; TRBD1 matches at 9 bases. The junction had 10 bases not matched to a gene; V was cut back by 6 bases and J by 5 bases. Germline assignment: CDR1 DFQATT and CDR2 SNEGSKA (reference sequence). This CDR3 comprises 15 residues. CDR3 in DNA: TGCAGTGCCAGGGCTGTCGGGACAGGGAATGAAAAACTGTTTTTT. It yields the protein CSARAVGTGNEKLFF.

The V and J genes are TRBV4-3 and TRBJ2-1, with 7 bases lining up with TRBD2. V gave up 0 bases and J gave up 4 bases; unmatched junction bases: 9. The CDR3 is 17 residues long. CDR1 and CDR2 (germline): LGHNA, YSLEER. The CDR3 loop is CASSQDRASGGYNEQFF. The DNA for the CDR3 is TGCGCCAGCAGCCAAGATCGGGCTAGCGGTGGTTACAATGAGCAGTTCTTC.

The genes are TRBV29-1 and TRBJ2-7, with D possibly matching TRBD1 (6 bases). There are 13 residues in the CDR3. V lost 6 bases, J lost 1 base, and 13 bases lay in between. Germline V CDR1 and CDR2: SQVTM, ANQGSEA. CDR3 loop: CSVAQGLSYEQYF. The CDR3 DNA sequence: TGCAGCGTCGCCCAGGGGTTATCCTACGAGCAGTACTTC.

This clonotype turned up a few times. The rearrangement links TRBV6-5 to TRBJ2-1, with 8 nucleotides matching TRBD2. J was trimmed by 7 bases and V by 2 bases; bases with no gene match: 4. The CDR3 covers 14 residues. Germline V gene sequence: CDR1 MNHEY, CDR2 SVGAGI. The CDR3 DNA reads TGTGCCAGCAGTTACGGACTAGCTGAGAATGAGCAGTTCTTC. Its protein product is CASSYGLAENEQFF.

The chain has TRBV4-2 and TRBJ2-1; D is undetermined. V was trimmed by 1 base and J by 2 bases, leaving 6 bases between them. The germline gives CDR1 LGHNA, CDR2 YNFKEQ. The CDR3 contains 14 residues. The CDR3: CASSQVSTYNEQFF. The CDR3 DNA follows: TGTGCCAGCAGCCAAGTTTCGACCTACAATGAGCAGTTCTTC.

In its sample, this clonotype was seen once. This sequence joins TRBV5-1 and TRBJ2-3, with a weak D call TRBD2 (6 bases). Trimming pared 0 bases from V and 2 bases from J, leaving 13 bases between. The germline gives CDR1 SGHRS, CDR2 YFSETQ. This CDR3 comprises 16 residues. Written as DNA, the CDR3 is TGCGCCAGCAGCTTGGGGACTAACGAATTCACAGATACGCAGTATTTT. It specifies CASSLGTNEFTDTQYF. The full variable domain, in which reference TRBV5-1 and TRBJ2-3 provide the parts outside the CDR3, is KAGVTQTPRYLIKTRGQQVTLSCSPISGHRSVSWYQQTPGQGLQFLFEYFSETQRNKGNFPGRFSGRQFSNSRSEMNVSTLELGDSALYLCASSLGTNEFTDTQYFGPGTRLTVL.

This clonotype was counted between two and nine times. The gene calls are TRBV29-1 and TRBJ1-4, with 7 bases lining up with TRBD1. This CDR3 has 14 amino acids. V was clipped by 7 bases and J by 5 bases; unmatched bases: 10. The germline gives CDR1 SQVTM, CDR2 ANQGSEA. The CDR3 coding sequence is TGCAGCGCCTTTGACAGGGCAATGAATGAAAAACTGTTTTTT. It codes for CSAFDRAMNEKLFF.

With respect to this clonotype: A junction boundary mismatches the germline segment, possibly from a read error. This chain connects TRBV27 to TRBJ2-5; D unresolved. The CDR3 runs 15 residues. Germline CDR1 MNHEY, CDR2 SMNVEV (reference sequence). CDR3 in DNA: TGTGCCAGCAGTTTCCTCCCTTTGTACCAAAAGACCCAGTACTTC. Protein: CASSFLPLYQKTQYF.

This clonotype was counted only a few times. This chain joins TRBV29-1 and TRBJ2-4; no definite D call. The J call could be wrong; TRBJ2-7 is a better fit for the DNA end. CDR1 SQVTM and CDR2 ANQGSEA come from the germline V gene. The length of the CDR3 is 10 residues. The CDR3 protein is CSVGGDEQYF. The CDR3 DNA is TGCAGCGTAGGTGGAGACGAGCAGTACTTC.

This chain joins TRBV24-1 and TRBJ2-7; 8 bases map to TRBD1. The J call may be wrong; the DNA end is better matched by TRBJ2-5. The length of the CDR3 is 15 residues. CDR1 is KGHDR, CDR2 SFDVKD, per germline. The CDR3 loop is CATSDRTGLGETQYF. CDR3 bases: TGTGCCACCAGTGATCGGACAGGGTTGGGGGAGACCCAGTACTTC.

The chain uses TRBV15 and TRBJ2-5; D call uncertain. The CDR3 spans 13 residues. The germline gives CDR1 LNHNV, CDR2 YYDKDF (reference sequence). The germline V and J ends were trimmed by 0 bases and 2 bases, with 4 bases remaining between them. CDR3 bases: TGTGCCACCAGCAGAGATTCTCAAGAGACCCAGTACTTC. Its protein product is CATSRDSQETQYF.

The rearrangement links TRBV9 to TRBJ2-3, with D possibly being TRBD2 (6 bases). Germline loops: CDR1 SGDLS, CDR2 YYNGEE. The CDR3 runs 15 residues. The V end was cut by 0 bases, the J end by 1 base, with 9 bases between. The CDR3, as DNA: TGTGCCAGCAGCGTAGCGGCTAGCGGCACAGATACGCAGTATTTT. It is translated as CASSVAASGTDTQYF.

The chain is built from TRBV9 and TRBJ2-5; 7 positions match TRBD1. This CDR3 region has 14 residues. CDR1 and CDR2 (germline): SGDLS, YYNGEE. With V trimmed by 4 bases and J by 11 bases, 14 bases remained unmatched. CDR3 bases: TGTGCCAGCAGCCCACGACAGGGTTCGGGTGAGCAGTACTTC. It is translated as CASSPRQGSGEQYF.

The sample holds a few counts of this clonotype. Compared with germline, one end of the junction differs, possibly owing to a read error. This chain uses TRBV20-1 with TRBJ2-5; D is unresolved. The V gene's germline CDR1 is DFQATT and CDR2 SNEGSKA (reference sequence). The CDR3 covers 12 residues. In DNA, the CDR3 is TGCAGTGCTACTGAACCCCAAGGGACCCAGTACTTC. It codes for CSATEPQGTQYF.

V gene TRBV6-5 combines with J gene TRBJ1-2; 7 positions match TRBD1. Trimming at V came to 6 bases and at J to 0 bases, leaving 10 bases not matched to a gene. The CDR3 loop spans 16 amino acids. From germline, CDR1 is MNHEY and CDR2 SVGAGI. The CDR3 DNA sequence: TGTGCCAGCAGCCACCCGACAGGGAACTCTAACTATGGCTACACCTTC. It translates to CASSHPTGNSNYGYTF.

V usage is TRBV15 and J usage is TRBJ1-2; perhaps TRBD1 as D (5 bases). V lost 0 bases and J lost 5, with 16 bases in between. CDR1 LNHNV and CDR2 YYDKDF come from the germline V gene (reference sequence). CDR3 size: 16 residues. CDR3 protein: CATSRDPTDSLYGYTF. CDR3 DNA: TGTGCCACCAGCAGAGATCCAACTGACAGCTTATATGGCTACACCTTC.

The gene calls are TRBV29-1 and TRBJ1-1; no reliable D call. Trimming cost V 3 bases and J 1 base, with 3 bases left between them. CDR1 SQVTM and CDR2 ANQGSEA come from the germline V gene. The CDR3 runs 11 residues. The CDR3 loop is CSVESNTEAFF. The CDR3 nucleotides are TGCAGCGTTGAGTCGAACACTGAAGCTTTCTTT.

This clonotype was detected a few times. This chain connects TRBV29-1 to TRBJ2-5; 8 nucleotides line up with TRBD2. V shed 7 bases and J 5 bases; nucleotides not matched to a gene: 6. Germline CDR1 SQVTM, CDR2 ANQGSEA. The CDR3 length is 12 residues. In DNA, the CDR3 is TGCAGCGCTGACGGGGGGGGTGAGACCCAGTACTTC. This gives the protein CSADGGGETQYF. Filled out from reference TRBV29-1 and TRBJ2-5, the complete variable domain reads SAVISQKPSRDICQRGTSLTIQCQVDSQVTMMFWYRQQPGQSLTLIATANQGSEATYESGFVIDKFPISRPNLTFSTLTVSNMSPEDSSIYLCSADGGGETQYFGPGTRLLVL.